This TCR beta chain was retrieved from a study of blood T cell repertoires in COVID-19. The CDR3 runs 15 residues. Trimming removed 0 bases from V and 8 bases from J; junction bases left unmatched: 6. From germline, CDR1 is SGHRS and CDR2 YFSETQ. Profiling relied on immunoSEQ multiplex PCR, and the TCRdb table lists in-frame clones only, not all of them. Among approximately 150,000 clones listed, about 90% were seen once. The sequence derives from a man in his 60s with active or convalescent COVID-19. The chain carries TRBV5-1 and TRBJ2-1, with 9 bases aligning to TRBD2. Sequenced material: peripheral blood. The CDR3 here is CASSLDSSGIYEQFF. Here the CDR3 DNA reads TGCGCCAGCAGCTTGGACTCTAGCGGGATCTATGAGCAGTTCTTC. The variable domain in full, completed from reference TRBV5-1 and TRBJ2-1, reads KAGVTQTPRYLIKTRGQQVTLSCSPISGHRSVSWYQQTPGQGLQFLFEYFSETQRNKGNFPGRFSGRQFSNSRSEMNVSTLELGDSALYLCASSLDSSGIYEQFFGPGTRLTVL.